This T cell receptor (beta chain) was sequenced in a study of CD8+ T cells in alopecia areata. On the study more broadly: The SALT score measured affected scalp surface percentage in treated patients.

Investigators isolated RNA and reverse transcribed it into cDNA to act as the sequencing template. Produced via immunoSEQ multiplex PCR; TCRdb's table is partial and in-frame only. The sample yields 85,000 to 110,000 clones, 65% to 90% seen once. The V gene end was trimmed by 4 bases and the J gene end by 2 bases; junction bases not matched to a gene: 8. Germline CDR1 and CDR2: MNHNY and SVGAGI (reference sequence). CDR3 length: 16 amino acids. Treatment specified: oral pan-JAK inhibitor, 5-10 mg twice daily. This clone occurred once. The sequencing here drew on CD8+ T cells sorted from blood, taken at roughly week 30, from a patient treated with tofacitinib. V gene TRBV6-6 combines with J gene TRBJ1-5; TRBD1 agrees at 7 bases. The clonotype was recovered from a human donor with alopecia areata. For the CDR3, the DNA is TGTGCCAGCAGTTCAGAGACAGGGATAGGCAATCAGCCCCAGCATTTT. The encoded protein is CASSSETGIGNQPQHF.